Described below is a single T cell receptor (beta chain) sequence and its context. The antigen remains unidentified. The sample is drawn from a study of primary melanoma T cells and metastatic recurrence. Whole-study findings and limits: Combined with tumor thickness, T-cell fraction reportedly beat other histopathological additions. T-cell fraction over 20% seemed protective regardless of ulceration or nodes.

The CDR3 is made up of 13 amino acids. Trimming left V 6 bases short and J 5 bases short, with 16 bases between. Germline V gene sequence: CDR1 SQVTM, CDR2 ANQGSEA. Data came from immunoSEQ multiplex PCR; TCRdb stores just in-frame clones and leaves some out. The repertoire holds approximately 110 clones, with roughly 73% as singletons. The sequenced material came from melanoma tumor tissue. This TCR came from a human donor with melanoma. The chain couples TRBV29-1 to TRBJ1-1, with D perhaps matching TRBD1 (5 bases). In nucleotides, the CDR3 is TGCAGCGTCCACGTGGGCTGGGGGACTGAAGCTTTCTTT. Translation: CSVHVGWGTEAFF.